Listed below are T cell receptor beta chains from one sample, sequenced in a study of cytomegalovirus exposure and HLA in healthy donors. Some clones are missing from TCRdb's copy, which holds only in-frame ones; the method was immunoSEQ multiplex PCR. The sample holds a few hundred thousand clones; approximately 86% are singletons and the top ten take about 1%. Sequenced sample: PBMCs. The receptors originated from a woman younger than 35 in good health and CMV-seronegative. The CDR3 runs from the conserved cysteine through the conserved F or W. D genes are given only for firm matches. Clone size is stated in some rows and not others, as once, few, many or a class when expanded.

size,V,D,J,DNA,CDR3
-,TRBV27,-,TRBJ2-1,TGTGCCAGCAGTTCCAAATCAGGGGAGTCCTACAATGAGCAGTTCTTC,CASSSKSGESYNEQFF
-,TRBV25-1,TRBD1,TRBJ2-7,TGTGCCAGCAGTGAGGGTCTTGGACAGGGTTACGAGCAGTACTTC,CASSEGLGQGYEQYF
-,TRBV10-3,-,TRBJ1-5,TGTGCCATCAGTGAGGGACAGCCCAATCAGCCCCAGCATTTT,CAISEGQPNQPQHF
-,TRBV27,TRBD1,TRBJ1-5,TGTGCCAGCACCGACGGACAGGGTGATCAGCCCCAGCATTTT,CASTDGQGDQPQHF
few,TRBV6-1,-,TRBJ1-5,TGTGCCAGCATTCCAGGTTGGGATCAGCCCCAGCATTTT,CASIPGWDQPQHF
-,TRBV6-4,-,TRBJ2-3,TGTGCCAGCAGCCAGGAGGGCGCAGTAGATACGCAGTATTTT,CASSQEGAVDTQYF
-,TRBV2,TRBD1,TRBJ2-1,TGTGCCAGCAGTGAAGCCTCCGGGACAGGGTTACTCCATGAGCAGTTCTTC,CASSEASGTGLLHEQFF
few,TRBV30,-,TRBJ2-2,TGTGCCTGGAGTCAAAGGCAGGGGACGTGGGAGGGCGGGGAGCTGTTTTTT,CAWSQRQGTWEGGELFF
-,TRBV27,TRBD1,TRBJ1-1,TGTGCCAGCAGTTTATGGTGGGGACAGGGGAACACTGAAGCTTTCTTT,CASSLWWGQGNTEAFF
-,TRBV18,TRBD1,TRBJ1-4,TGTGCCAGCCGCCGGGGACAGAATGAAAAACTGTTTTTT,CASRRGQNEKLFF
-,TRBV7-8,-,TRBJ1-2,TGTGCCAGCAGCTTTCCGACAGGCCCGAACTATGGCTACACCTTC,CASSFPTGPNYGYTF
-,TRBV11-2,TRBD2,TRBJ2-7,TGTGCCAGCAGCGTCAAGCGGGGGTTTCCTCTCGAGCAGTACTTC,CASSVKRGFPLEQYF
-,TRBV4-3,-,TRBJ2-7,TGCGCCAGCAGCCCCTTTGGCGGTACCTACGAGCAGTACTTC,CASSPFGGTYEQYF